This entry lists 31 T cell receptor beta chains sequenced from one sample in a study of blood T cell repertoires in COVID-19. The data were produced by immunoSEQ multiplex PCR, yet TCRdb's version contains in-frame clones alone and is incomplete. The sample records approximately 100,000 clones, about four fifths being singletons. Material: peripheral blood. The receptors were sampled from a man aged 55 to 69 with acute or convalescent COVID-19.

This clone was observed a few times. The CDR3 bases are TGTGCCAGCAGTTCCTTCGGGACAGATAGCAATCAGCCCCAGCATTTT. Translated: CASSSFGTDSNQPQHF. The chain has TRBV5-6 and TRBJ1-5; TRBD1 agrees at 7 bases. The V segment lost 5 bases and the J segment 0 bases; nucleotides outside the gene matches: 8. The CDR3 runs 16 residues. CDR1 and CDR2 (germline): SGHDT, YYEEEE. Combining the CDR3 with reference TRBV5-6 and TRBJ1-5 gives the whole variable domain DAGVTQSPTHLIKTRGQQVTLRCSPKSGHDTVSWYQQALGQGPQFIFQYYEEEERQRGNFPDRFSGHQFPNYSSELNVNALLLGDSALYLCASSSFGTDSNQPQHFGDGTRLSIL.

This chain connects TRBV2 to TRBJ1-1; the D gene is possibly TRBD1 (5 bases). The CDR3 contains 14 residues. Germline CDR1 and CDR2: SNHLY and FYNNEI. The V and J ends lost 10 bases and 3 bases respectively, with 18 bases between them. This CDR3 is CATFSGRGDTEAFF. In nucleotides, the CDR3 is TGTGCCACTTTCTCGGGACGGGGGGACACTGAAGCTTTCTTT. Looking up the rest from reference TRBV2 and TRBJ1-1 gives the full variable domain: EPEVTQTPSHQVTQMGQEVILRCVPISNHLYFYWYRQILGQKVEFLVSFYNNEISEKSEIFDDQFSVERPDGSNFTLKIRSTKLEDSAMYFCATFSGRGDTEAFFGQGTRLTVV.

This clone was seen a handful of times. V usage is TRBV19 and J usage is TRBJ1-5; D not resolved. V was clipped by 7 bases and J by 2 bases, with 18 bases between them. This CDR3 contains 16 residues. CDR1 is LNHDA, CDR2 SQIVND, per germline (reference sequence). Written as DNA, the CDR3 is TGTGCCAGTAAGCAGGACTCTCTCAAGGGCAATCAGCCCCAGCATTTT. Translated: CASKQDSLKGNQPQHF.

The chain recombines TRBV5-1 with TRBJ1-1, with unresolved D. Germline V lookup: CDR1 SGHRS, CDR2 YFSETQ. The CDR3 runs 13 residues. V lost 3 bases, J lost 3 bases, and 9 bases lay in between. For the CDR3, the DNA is TGCGCCAGCAGCTCGATCACGGACACTGAAGCTTTCTTT. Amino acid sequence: CASSSITDTEAFF.

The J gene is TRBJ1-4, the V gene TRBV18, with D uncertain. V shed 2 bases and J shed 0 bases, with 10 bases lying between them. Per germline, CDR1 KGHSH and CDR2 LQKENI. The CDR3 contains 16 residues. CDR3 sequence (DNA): TGTGCCAGCTCACCAAGGAGCTTCACAACTAATGAAAAACTGTTTTTT. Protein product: CASSPRSFTTNEKLFF. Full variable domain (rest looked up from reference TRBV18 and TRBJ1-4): NAGVMQNPRHLVRRRGQEARLRCSPMKGHSHVYWYRQLPEEGLKFMVYLQKENIIDESGMPKERFSAEFPKEGPSILRIQQVVRGDSAAYFCASSPRSFTTNEKLFFGSGTQLSVL.

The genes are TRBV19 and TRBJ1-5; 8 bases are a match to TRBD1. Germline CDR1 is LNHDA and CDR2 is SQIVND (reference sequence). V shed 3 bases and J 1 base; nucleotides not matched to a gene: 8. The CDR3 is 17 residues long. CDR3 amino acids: CASSMGTGQRSNQPQHF. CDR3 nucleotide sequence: TGTGCCAGTAGTATGGGGACAGGCCAAAGAAGCAATCAGCCCCAGCATTTT.

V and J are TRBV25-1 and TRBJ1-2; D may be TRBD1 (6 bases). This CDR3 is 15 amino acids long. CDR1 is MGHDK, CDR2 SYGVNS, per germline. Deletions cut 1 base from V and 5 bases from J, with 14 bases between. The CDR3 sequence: CASSESGRGRYGYTF. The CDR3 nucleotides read TGTGCCAGCAGTGAATCGGGCAGGGGTCGGTATGGCTACACCTTC.

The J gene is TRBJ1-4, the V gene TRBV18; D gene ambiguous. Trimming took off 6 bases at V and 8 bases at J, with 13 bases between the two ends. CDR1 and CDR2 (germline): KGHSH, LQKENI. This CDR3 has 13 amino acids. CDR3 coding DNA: TGTGCCAGCTCTGAGGGAGGATACGAAAAACTGTTTTTT. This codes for CASSEGGYEKLFF.

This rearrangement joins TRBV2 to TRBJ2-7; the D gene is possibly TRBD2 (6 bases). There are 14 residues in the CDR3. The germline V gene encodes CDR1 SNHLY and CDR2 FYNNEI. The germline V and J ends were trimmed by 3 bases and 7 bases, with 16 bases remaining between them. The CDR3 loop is CASSDNWSSVEQYF. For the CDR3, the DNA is TGTGCCAGCAGTGATAACTGGTCTAGCGTTGAGCAGTACTTC. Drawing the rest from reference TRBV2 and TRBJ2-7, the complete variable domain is EPEVTQTPSHQVTQMGQEVILRCVPISNHLYFYWYRQILGQKVEFLVSFYNNEISEKSEIFDDQFSVERPDGSNFTLKIRSTKLEDSAMYFCASSDNWSSVEQYFGPGTRLTVT.

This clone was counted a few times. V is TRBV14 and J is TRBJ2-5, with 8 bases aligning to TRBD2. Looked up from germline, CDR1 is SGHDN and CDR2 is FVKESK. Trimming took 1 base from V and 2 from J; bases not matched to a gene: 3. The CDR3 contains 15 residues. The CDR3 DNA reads TGTGCCAGCAGCCAAGTAACTAGCGGACAAGAGACCCAGTACTTC. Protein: CASSQVTSGQETQYF.

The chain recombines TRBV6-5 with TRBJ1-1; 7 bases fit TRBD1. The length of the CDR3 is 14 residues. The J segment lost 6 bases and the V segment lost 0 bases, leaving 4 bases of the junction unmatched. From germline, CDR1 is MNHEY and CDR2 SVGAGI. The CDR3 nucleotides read TGTGCCAGCAGTTACTCTACAGGGGAGCCTGAAGCTTTCTTT. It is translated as CASSYSTGEPEAFF.

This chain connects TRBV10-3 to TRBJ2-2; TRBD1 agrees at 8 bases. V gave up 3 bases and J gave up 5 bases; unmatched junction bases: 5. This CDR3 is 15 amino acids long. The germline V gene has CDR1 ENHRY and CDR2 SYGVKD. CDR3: CAISDSRGRTGELFF. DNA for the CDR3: TGTGCCATCAGTGATTCCAGGGGGCGTACCGGGGAGCTGTTTTTT.

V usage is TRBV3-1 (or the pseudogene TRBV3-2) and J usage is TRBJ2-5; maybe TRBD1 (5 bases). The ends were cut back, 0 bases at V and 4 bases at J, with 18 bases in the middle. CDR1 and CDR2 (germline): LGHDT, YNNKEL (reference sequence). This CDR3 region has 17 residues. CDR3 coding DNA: TGTGCCAGCAGCCAAGAGATTATCGGCAGGGAAGCAGAGACCCAGTACTTC. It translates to CASSQEIIGREAETQYF.

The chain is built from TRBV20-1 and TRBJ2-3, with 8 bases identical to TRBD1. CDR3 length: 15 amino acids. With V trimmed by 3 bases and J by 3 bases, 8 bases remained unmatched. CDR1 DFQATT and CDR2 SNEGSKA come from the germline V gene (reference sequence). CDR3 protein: CSASPPGQGTDTQYF. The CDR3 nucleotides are TGCAGTGCTAGTCCCCCAGGACAGGGAACAGATACGCAGTATTTT.

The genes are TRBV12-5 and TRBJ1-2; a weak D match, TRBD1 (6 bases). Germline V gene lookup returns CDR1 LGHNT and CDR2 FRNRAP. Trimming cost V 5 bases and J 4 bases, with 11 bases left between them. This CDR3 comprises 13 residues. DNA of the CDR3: TGTGCTAGTGGTCCAGGGACAAGCTATGGCTACACCTTC. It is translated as CASGPGTSYGYTF.

In DNA form, the CDR3 reads TGTGCCAGTAGCTATAGGACTAGCGGAACAGATACGCAGTATTTT. It is translated as CASSYRTSGTDTQYF. This chain uses TRBV19 with TRBJ2-3, with 10 positions matching TRBD2. Looked up from germline, CDR1 is LNHDA and CDR2 is SQIVND (reference sequence). This CDR3 has 15 residues. After removal of 6 bases from V and 3 bases from J, the junction contained 6 bases not matched to a gene.

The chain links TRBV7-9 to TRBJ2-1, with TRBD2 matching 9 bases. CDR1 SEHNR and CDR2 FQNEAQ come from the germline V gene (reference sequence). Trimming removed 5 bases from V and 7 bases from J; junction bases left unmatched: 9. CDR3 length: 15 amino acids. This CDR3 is CASSLGGSGGNEQFF. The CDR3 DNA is TGTGCCAGCAGCCTAGGGGGTAGCGGGGGAAATGAGCAGTTCTTC. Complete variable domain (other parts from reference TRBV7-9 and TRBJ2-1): DTGVSQNPRHKITKRGQNVTFRCDPISEHNRLYWYRQTLGQGPEFLTYFQNEAQLEKSRLLSDRFSAERPKGSFSTLEIQRTEQGDSAMYLCASSLGGSGGNEQFFGPGTRLTVL.

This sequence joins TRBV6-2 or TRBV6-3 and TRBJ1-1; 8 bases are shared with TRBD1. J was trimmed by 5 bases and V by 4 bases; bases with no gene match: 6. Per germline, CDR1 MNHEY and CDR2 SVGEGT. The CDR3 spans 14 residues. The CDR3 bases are TGTGCCAGCAGTTTTAAACAGGGGGGTACTGAAGCTTTCTTT. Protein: CASSFKQGGTEAFF.

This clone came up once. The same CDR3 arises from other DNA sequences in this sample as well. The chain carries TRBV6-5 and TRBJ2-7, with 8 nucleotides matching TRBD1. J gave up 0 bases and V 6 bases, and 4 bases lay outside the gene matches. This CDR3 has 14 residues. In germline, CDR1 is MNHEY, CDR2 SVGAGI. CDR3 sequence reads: CASRGQAPSYEQYF. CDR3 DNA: TGTGCCAGCAGGGGACAGGCTCCCTCCTACGAGCAGTACTTC.

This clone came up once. CDR3 in amino acids: CASGQGFDNQPQHF. DNA for the CDR3: TGTGCTAGTGGACAGGGATTTGACAATCAGCCCCAGCATTTT. The chain has TRBV12-5 and TRBJ1-5; tentative D call: TRBD1 (6 bases). The CDR3 length is 14 residues. Trimming took off 6 bases at V and 3 bases at J, with 12 bases between the two ends. Per germline, CDR1 LGHNT and CDR2 FRNRAP.

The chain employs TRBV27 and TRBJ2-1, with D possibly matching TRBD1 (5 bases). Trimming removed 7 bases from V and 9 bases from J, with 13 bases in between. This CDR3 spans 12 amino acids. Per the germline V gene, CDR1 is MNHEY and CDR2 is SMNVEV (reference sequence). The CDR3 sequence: CASNPRQGEQFF. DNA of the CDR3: TGTGCCAGCAATCCGCGCCAGGGTGAGCAGTTCTTC.

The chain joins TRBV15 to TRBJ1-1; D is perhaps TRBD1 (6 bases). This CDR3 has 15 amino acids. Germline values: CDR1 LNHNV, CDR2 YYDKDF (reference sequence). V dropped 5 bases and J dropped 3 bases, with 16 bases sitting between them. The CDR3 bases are TGTGCCACCAGCGAGAGGCGGTACAGGGACACTGAAGCTTTCTTT. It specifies CATSERRYRDTEAFF.

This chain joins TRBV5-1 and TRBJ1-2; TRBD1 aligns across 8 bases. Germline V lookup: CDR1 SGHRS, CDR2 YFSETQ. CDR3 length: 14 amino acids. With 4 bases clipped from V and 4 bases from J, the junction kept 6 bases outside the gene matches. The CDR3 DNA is TGCGCCAGCAGCCCGGGGACAGGTACCTATGGCTACACCTTC. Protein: CASSPGTGTYGYTF.

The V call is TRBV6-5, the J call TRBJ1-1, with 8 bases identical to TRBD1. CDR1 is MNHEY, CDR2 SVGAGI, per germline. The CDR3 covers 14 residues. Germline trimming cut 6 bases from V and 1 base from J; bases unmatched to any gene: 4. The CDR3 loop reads CASSQGQGNTEAFF. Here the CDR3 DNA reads TGTGCCAGCAGCCAAGGACAGGGGAACACTGAAGCTTTCTTT.

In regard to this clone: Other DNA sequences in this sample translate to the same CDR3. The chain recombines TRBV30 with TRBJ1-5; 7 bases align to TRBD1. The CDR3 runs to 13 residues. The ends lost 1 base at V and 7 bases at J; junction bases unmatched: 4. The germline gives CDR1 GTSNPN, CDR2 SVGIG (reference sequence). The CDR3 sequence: CAWSEGAGQPQHF. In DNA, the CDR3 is TGTGCCTGGAGTGAGGGGGCTGGCCAGCCCCAGCATTTT.

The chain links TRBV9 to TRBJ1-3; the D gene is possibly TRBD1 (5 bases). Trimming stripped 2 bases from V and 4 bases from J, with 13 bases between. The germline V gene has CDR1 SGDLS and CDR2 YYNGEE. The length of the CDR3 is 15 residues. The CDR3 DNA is TGTGCCAGCAGCGTTTCCCCGACAGAAGGAAACACCATATATTTT. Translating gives CASSVSPTEGNTIYF.

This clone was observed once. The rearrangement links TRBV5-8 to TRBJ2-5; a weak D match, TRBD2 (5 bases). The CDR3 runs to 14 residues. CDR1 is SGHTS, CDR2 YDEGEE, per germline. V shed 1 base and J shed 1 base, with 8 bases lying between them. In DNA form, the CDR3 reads TGTGCCAGCAGCTTGTTCGGGGTCCAAGAGACCCAGTACTTC. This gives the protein CASSLFGVQETQYF.

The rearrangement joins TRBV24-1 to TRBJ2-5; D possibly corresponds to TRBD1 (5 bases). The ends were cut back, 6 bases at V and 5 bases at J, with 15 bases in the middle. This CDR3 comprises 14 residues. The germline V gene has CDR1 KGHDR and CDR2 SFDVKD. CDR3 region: CATSSRVDIETQYF. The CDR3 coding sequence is TGTGCCACCAGTTCCAGGGTAGATATCGAGACCCAGTACTTC.

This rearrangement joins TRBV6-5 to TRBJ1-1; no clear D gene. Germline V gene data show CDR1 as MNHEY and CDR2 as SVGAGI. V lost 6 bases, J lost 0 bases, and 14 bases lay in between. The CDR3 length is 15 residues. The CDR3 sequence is CASSYAGGMNTEAFF. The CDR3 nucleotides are TGTGCCAGCAGCTATGCTGGAGGGATGAACACTGAAGCTTTCTTT.

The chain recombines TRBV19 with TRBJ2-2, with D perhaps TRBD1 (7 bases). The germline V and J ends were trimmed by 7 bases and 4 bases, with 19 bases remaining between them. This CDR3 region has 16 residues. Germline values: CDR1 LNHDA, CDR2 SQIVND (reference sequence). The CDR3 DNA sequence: TGTGCCAGTAATCCCATACAGGGGAGGAGCACCGGGGAGCTGTTTTTT. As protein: CASNPIQGRSTGELFF.

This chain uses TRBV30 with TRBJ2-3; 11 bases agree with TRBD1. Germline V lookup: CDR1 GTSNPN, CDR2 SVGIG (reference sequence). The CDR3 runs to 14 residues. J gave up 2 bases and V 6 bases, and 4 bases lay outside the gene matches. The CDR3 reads CACRDRGNTDTQYF. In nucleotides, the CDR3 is TGTGCCTGTCGGGACAGGGGGAACACAGATACGCAGTATTTT.